These 30 T cell receptor beta chains came from one sample sequenced in a study of T cell changes during pregnancy in multiple sclerosis. Profiled with immunoSEQ multiplex PCR; TCRdb holds only in-frame clones, not every one. The profile covers about 12,000 clones, with around 94% appearing a single time and under 0.3% taken by the ten largest. The specimen was CD4+ T cells from peripheral blood mononuclear cells, collected before pregnancy. These receptors were collected from a female donor with multiple sclerosis, enrolled in a pregnancy study.

The chain links TRBV11-2 to TRBJ2-7; 8 nucleotides match TRBD1. Germline values: CDR1 SGHAT, CDR2 FQNNGV. Losses at the gene ends were 2 bases for V and 7 bases for J; bases not matched to a gene: 13. The CDR3 loop spans 16 amino acids. The CDR3 DNA sequence: TGTGCCAGCAGCTTATTACCCAGGGGGCCCCAGGGAGAGCAGTACTTC. Translated, it gives CASSLLPRGPQGEQYF.

This rearrangement joins TRBV5-1 to TRBJ2-3; 12 nucleotides match TRBD2. The germline V gene encodes CDR1 SGHRS and CDR2 YFSETQ. The trim removed 7 bases at V and 5 bases at J, leaving 5 bases unmatched. The CDR3 is 14 amino acids. Here the CDR3 DNA reads TGCGCCAGCTCTAGCGGGGGGGCTGTAGATACGCAGTATTTT. This translates into CASSSGGAVDTQYF.

This clone was detected only a few times. The chain uses TRBV14 and TRBJ1-4, with D possibly being TRBD1 (6 bases). Germline CDR1 SGHDN, CDR2 FVKESK. There are 13 residues in the CDR3. Between the trimmed V and J ends, which lost 3 bases and 7 bases, there was a span of 9 bases. In DNA form, the CDR3 reads TGTGCCAGCAGCCAGAACAGGGTTGAAAAACTGTTTTTT. Protein sequence: CASSQNRVEKLFF.

The chain recombines TRBV18 with TRBJ1-2; TRBD1 aligns across 9 bases. This CDR3 spans 15 amino acids. V shed 3 bases and J 4 bases; nucleotides not matched to a gene: 6. Germline assignment: CDR1 KGHSH and CDR2 LQKENI. CDR3 DNA: TGTGCCAGCTCACCGGGACAGGGTGGGGCCTATGGCTACACCTTC. Translation: CASSPGQGGAYGYTF.

The chain has TRBV4-2 and TRBJ2-7; tentative D call: TRBD2 (5 bases). Germline CDR1 LGHNA, CDR2 YNFKEQ. The V end was cut by 3 bases, the J end by 4 bases, with 13 bases between. The CDR3 is 14 amino acids. The CDR3 region is CASSQGRGAYEQYF. The CDR3 bases are TGTGCCAGCAGCCAGGGCCGGGGTGCGTACGAGCAGTACTTC.

As for this clone: Mismatch with germline at one junction end may stem from a read error. This chain links TRBV15 with TRBJ2-7; TRBD1 matches 9 bases. CDR1 and CDR2 from the germline V gene are LNHNV and YYDKDF (reference sequence). The CDR3 totals 15 residues. CDR3 amino acids: CATSAKDRGPLHRLF. DNA of the CDR3: TGTGCCACCAGCGCTAAGGACAGGGGTCCTTTACACCGCCTATTC.

The rearrangement links TRBV29-1 to TRBJ2-1, with 7 bases fitting TRBD2. The germline V gene has CDR1 SQVTM and CDR2 ANQGSEA. The CDR3 has 15 residues. V lost 4 bases to trimming and J lost 2 bases; unmatched junction nucleotides: 8. The CDR3 DNA reads as TGCAGCGTTGTCCGCAATGCGGGGGCCTACAATGAGCAGTTCTTC. This codes for CSVVRNAGAYNEQFF.

The chain combines TRBV5-1 with TRBJ2-3, with 15 positions matching TRBD2. Germline V CDR1 and CDR2: SGHRS, YFSETQ. The CDR3 has 18 residues. J gave up 4 bases and V 3 bases, and 9 bases lay outside the gene matches. CDR3 DNA sequence: TGCGCCAGCAGCTCCGGACTAGCGGGGGGGAACCCATCAGATACGCAGTATTTT. Its translation: CASSSGLAGGNPSDTQYF.

V usage is TRBV7-9 and J usage is TRBJ1-4; 10 bases are a match to TRBD1. Germline V gene sequence: CDR1 SEHNR, CDR2 FQNEAQ (reference sequence). The CDR3 is 15 residues long. V dropped 1 base and J dropped 7; count of bases not matched to a gene: 3. The CDR3 coding sequence is TGTGCCAGCAGCTTAGAGACAGGGGGCTCTGAAAAACTGTTTTTT. Encoded protein: CASSLETGGSEKLFF.

The CDR3 sequence: CASSFTGAGGRSTQYF. DNA of the CDR3: TGTGCCAGCAGCTTCACGGGGGCGGGGGGGCGTAGTACGCAGTATTTT. The V gene is TRBV5-6, the J gene TRBJ2-3; 9 bases align to TRBD2. V shed 2 bases, J shed 8 bases, and the junction held 12 bases outside the gene matches. Germline V lookup: CDR1 SGHDT, CDR2 YYEEEE. The CDR3 covers 16 residues.

The genes are TRBV18 and TRBJ2-5; TRBD1 aligns across 9 bases. The CDR3 extends over 16 amino acids. Germline values: CDR1 KGHSH, CDR2 LQKENI. With V trimmed by 4 bases and J by 5 bases, 11 bases remained unmatched. The CDR3 region is CASSQTGQGIFETQYF. The CDR3 DNA sequence: TGTGCCAGCTCACAAACCGGACAGGGGATTTTCGAGACCCAGTACTTC.

This chain joins TRBV7-2 and TRBJ2-7; no clear D gene. The germline CDR1 and CDR2 sequences are SGHTA and FQGNSA. There are 11 residues in the CDR3. The V end was cut by 1 base, the J end by 6 bases, with 4 bases between. DNA for the CDR3: TGTGCCAGCAGCTTAGTCGGCGAGCAGTACTTC. Protein sequence: CASSLVGEQYF.

This clone was counted a single time. The rearrangement links TRBV7-2 to TRBJ1-5, with TRBD1 as a possible D gene (6 bases). Germline V lookup: CDR1 SGHTA, CDR2 FQGNSA. The CDR3 length is 18 residues. Trimming stripped 1 base from V and 4 bases from J, with 20 bases between. The CDR3 DNA reads TGTGCCAGCAGCTTAGTTCCACGGATAGCAGGGGAAAATCAGCCCCAGCATTTT. Its translation: CASSLVPRIAGENQPQHF.

The genes are TRBV4-1 and TRBJ1-2; the D is unclear. Per germline, CDR1 MGHRA and CDR2 YSYEKL. The CDR3 runs to 17 residues. V was pared by 1 base and J by 0 bases, with 15 bases between. The CDR3 nucleotides are TGCGCCAGCAGCCAAGGAATTCGTGGGCAGGCTAACTATGGCTACACCTTC. It encodes CASSQGIRGQANYGYTF.

The V gene is TRBV7-8, the J gene TRBJ2-7; possible D gene TRBD2, 6 bases. The CDR3 sequence is 14 residues long. Between the trimmed V and J ends, which lost 0 bases and 6 bases, there was a span of 12 bases. Per germline, CDR1 SGHVS and CDR2 FQNEAQ. The CDR3 coding sequence is TGTGCCAGCAGCTTAGCGCGGGGAGGTTCCGAGCAGTACTTC. Translation gives CASSLARGGSEQYF.

V usage is TRBV2 and J usage is TRBJ1-1; perhaps TRBD1 as D (5 bases). CDR3 length: 13 amino acids. Germline V lookup: CDR1 SNHLY, CDR2 FYNNEI. Trimming took off 6 bases at V and 3 bases at J, with 11 bases between the two ends. The CDR3 nucleotides read TGTGCCAGCAGGGACACTATTGACACTGAAGCTTTCTTT. Translation gives CASRDTIDTEAFF.

The genes are TRBV7-2 and TRBJ2-7; 8 bases agree with TRBD1. The germline CDR1 and CDR2 sequences are SGHTA and FQGNSA. There are 14 residues in the CDR3. V gave up 4 bases and J gave up 7 bases; unmatched junction bases: 9. CDR3 in amino acids: CASSSHQGAEEQYF. For the CDR3, the DNA is TGTGCCAGCAGCTCCCATCAGGGGGCGGAGGAGCAGTACTTC.

In its sample, this clone was seen once. The rearrangement uses TRBV9 and TRBJ1-6; D possibly corresponds to TRBD1 (5 bases). CDR3 length: 16 amino acids. The V end was cut by 2 bases, the J end by 7 bases, with 16 bases between. CDR1 is SGDLS and CDR2 is YYNGEE in the germline V gene. CDR3 region: CASSVDTGRTNSPLHF. CDR3 bases: TGTGCCAGCAGCGTTGATACAGGACGGACGAATTCACCCCTCCACTTT.

J is TRBJ2-4 and V is TRBV7-6; 8 bases line up with TRBD1. The CDR3 totals 14 residues. V lost 3 bases to trimming and J lost 6 bases; unmatched junction nucleotides: 4. The germline V gene encodes CDR1 SGHVS and CDR2 FNYEAQ. The CDR3 loop reads CASSLGDRRNIQYF. The CDR3 DNA sequence: TGTGCCAGCAGCTTGGGGGACAGGCGAAACATTCAGTACTTC. The whole variable domain, filled in from reference TRBV7-6 and TRBJ2-4, reads GAGVSQSPRYKVTKRGQDVALRCDPISGHVSLYWYRQALGQGPEFLTYFNYEAQQDKSGLPNDRFSAERPEGSISTLTIQRTEQRDSAMYRCASSLGDRRNIQYFGAGTRLSVL.

The genes are TRBV19 and TRBJ2-3, with 8 bases matching TRBD1. J gave up 4 bases and V 4 bases, and 16 bases lay outside the gene matches. The CDR3 runs 18 residues. CDR1 LNHDA and CDR2 SQIVND come from the germline V gene (reference sequence). This CDR3 is CASSNQGRRDRWADTQYF. CDR3 DNA sequence: TGTGCCAGTAGTAACCAGGGTCGACGGGACAGGTGGGCAGATACGCAGTATTTT.

V and J are TRBV6-1 and TRBJ2-1; TRBD1 might be the D (6 bases). The CDR3 has 14 residues. The V and J ends lost 0 bases and 13 bases respectively, with 16 bases between them. Germline CDR1 is MNHNS and CDR2 is SASEGT. CDR3 protein: CASSEAGGRQNQFF. CDR3 coding DNA: TGTGCCAGCAGTGAAGCAGGGGGAAGGCAAAACCAGTTCTTC.

The chain carries TRBV5-1 and TRBJ2-3; 9 nucleotides agree with TRBD1. Unmatched junction bases numbered 19, after V lost 3 bases and J lost 5 bases. From germline, CDR1 is SGHRS and CDR2 YFSETQ. This CDR3 is built from 19 residues. CDR3 protein: CASSWPGQGPQKRGDTQYF. The DNA for the CDR3 is TGCGCCAGCAGCTGGCCGGGACAGGGCCCCCAAAAGAGGGGAGATACGCAGTATTTT.

CDR3 nucleotide sequence: TGTGCCAGCAGCCAAGGAGAATCAGGGGCTTTCTTT. It yields the protein CASSQGESGAFF. This chain joins TRBV14 and TRBJ1-1; D perhaps matches TRBD1 (5 bases). Germline-derived CDR1 and CDR2 are SGHDN and FVKESK. CDR3 length equals 12 residues. V lost 1 base, J lost 11 bases, and 11 bases lay in between.

V usage is TRBV9 and J usage is TRBJ1-4; TRBD1 aligns across 8 bases. The CDR3 runs to 15 residues. V shed 4 bases and J 5 bases; nucleotides not matched to a gene: 7. Germline CDR1 is SGDLS and CDR2 is YYNGEE. The CDR3 nucleotides are TGTGCCAGCAGCCCCCGCGGACAGGGAAATGAAAAACTGTTTTTT. Translating it yields CASSPRGQGNEKLFF.

CDR3 amino acids: CASSPTSGAIQETQYF. The CDR3 DNA reads as TGTGCCAGCAGCCCGACTAGCGGGGCTATACAAGAGACCCAGTACTTC. The chain is built from TRBV7-6 and TRBJ2-5; 11 positions agree with TRBD2. The trim removed 5 bases at V and 2 bases at J, leaving 7 bases unmatched. In germline, CDR1 is SGHVS, CDR2 FNYEAQ. The CDR3 contains 16 residues. The whole variable domain, filled in from reference TRBV7-6 and TRBJ2-5, reads GAGVSQSPRYKVTKRGQDVALRCDPISGHVSLYWYRQALGQGPEFLTYFNYEAQQDKSGLPNDRFSAERPEGSISTLTIQRTEQRDSAMYRCASSPTSGAIQETQYFGPGTRLLVL.

The gene calls are TRBV7-3 and TRBJ2-1; no firm D call. Trimming cost V 6 bases and J 12 bases, with 24 bases left between them. The CDR3 has 15 residues. CDR1 and CDR2 from the germline V gene are SGHTA and FQGTGA. The CDR3 DNA sequence: TGTGCCAGCAGTTATAACCGAGGCACCTCATCTACGCAGTTCTTC. This gives the protein CASSYNRGTSSTQFF.

The chain employs TRBV30 and TRBJ2-3; no definite D call. V lost 4 bases and J lost 3, with 11 bases in between. CDR3 size: 13 residues. CDR1 GTSNPN and CDR2 SVGIG come from the germline V gene (reference sequence). CDR3 residues: CAWTRLETDTQYF. CDR3 nucleotide sequence: TGTGCCTGGACGCGTTTGGAGACAGATACGCAGTATTTT.

The chain carries TRBV6-5 and TRBJ1-6; 7 bases are a match to TRBD1. J gave up 10 bases and V 7 bases, and 7 bases lay outside the gene matches. The CDR3 has 13 amino acids. Germline V gene lookup returns CDR1 MNHEY and CDR2 SVGAGI. CDR3 sequence reads: CASKSGTDSPLHF. The CDR3, as DNA: TGTGCCAGCAAATCGGGGACAGACTCACCCCTCCACTTT.

The chain couples TRBV9 to TRBJ2-5, with 8 bases identical to TRBD1. Germline assignment: CDR1 SGDLS and CDR2 YYNGEE. This CDR3 has 18 residues. V was pared by 1 base and J by 3 bases, with 14 bases of the junction left unmatched. The CDR3 loop reads CASSVFPTGATDKETQYF. The DNA of the CDR3 is TGTGCCAGCAGCGTATTCCCGACAGGGGCCACCGACAAAGAGACCCAGTACTTC.

The V call is TRBV29-1, the J call TRBJ1-2; unclear D gene. There are 13 residues in the CDR3. Looked up from germline, CDR1 is SQVTM and CDR2 is ANQGSEA. V was cut by 4 bases and J by 4 bases, with 13 bases left in between. CDR3 in amino acids: CSVGTSLSYGYTF. As DNA, the CDR3 is TGCAGCGTTGGGACTTCCCTCAGCTATGGCTACACCTTC.